The rows below give T cell receptor beta chains drawn from one sample of a study of T cell responses to AZD1222 COVID-19 vaccine. Profiling relied on immunoSEQ multiplex PCR, and the TCRdb table lists in-frame clones only, not all of them. The table has about 100,000 clones, approximately 87% seen once. Here the sequenced sample was peripheral blood, taken on day 0 of AZD1222 vaccination. Source of these receptors: an adult in good health. Each CDR3 is given with its conserved first and last residue. The D gene is left open where the match is weak. The listing skips clone size in some rows; elsewhere it reads once, few, many or a size class.

TRBJ1-3,few,.,TRBV15,TGTGCCACCAGCAGACGGTGGGGAAACACCATATATTTT,CATSRRWGNTIYF
TRBJ1-4,.,.,TRBV18,TGTGCCAGCTCACGAGGAATAGGGCAGGATGAAAAACTGTTTTTT,CASSRGIGQDEKLFF
TRBJ1-4,.,.,TRBV5-5,TGTGCCAGCAGCTCGACGGGGGAAGCACATGAAAAACTGTTTTTT,CASSSTGEAHEKLFF
TRBJ1-1,.,.,TRBV11-2,TGTGCCAGCAGCTCCCTCCGGGCGAACACTGAAGCTTTCTTT,CASSSLRANTEAFF
TRBJ1-6,few,.,TRBV12-3/TRBV12-4,TGTGCCAGCAGTTTGCAGGGTAATTCACCCCTCCACTTT,CASSLQGNSPLHF
TRBJ2-1,.,.,TRBV7-2,TGTGCCAGCAGCTTAGCGGGGGGGCTCTACAATGAGCAGTTCTTC,CASSLAGGLYNEQFF
TRBJ1-2,.,.,TRBV24-1,TGTGCCACCAGTGATGGACCGGGGAGGTATGGCTACACCTTC,CATSDGPGRYGYTF
TRBJ1-4,.,.,TRBV7-2,TGTGCCAGCAGCAGACCGACAGCGAAGAATGAAAAACTGTTTTTT,CASSRPTAKNEKLFF
TRBJ1-2,.,.,TRBV29-1,TGCAGCGTTGACCCCGGGACCGACGGCTACACCTTC,CSVDPGTDGYTF
TRBJ1-4,.,.,TRBV25-1,TGTGCCAGCAGTGACTGGTTGGGTGCGGGTGAAAAACTGTTTTTT,CASSDWLGAGEKLFF
TRBJ1-6,once,.,TRBV19,TGTGCCAGTAATTCAAGGGGTGATAGCTCCTATAATTCACCCCTCCACTTT,CASNSRGDSSYNSPLHF
TRBJ1-1,.,.,TRBV6-5,TGTGCCAGCAGTTTAATACAGGGAGCGATGAACACTGAAGCTTTCTTT,CASSLIQGAMNTEAFF
TRBJ2-7,.,.,TRBV6-2/TRBV6-3,TGTGCCAGCAGTCGTGAAGGGTACGAGCAGTACTTC,CASSREGYEQYF
TRBJ2-2,few,.,TRBV7-8,TGTGCCAGCAGCTATCAGGGAAACACCGGGGAGCTGTTTTTT,CASSYQGNTGELFF
TRBJ1-2,once,TRBD1,TRBV6-5,TGTGCCAGCAGGCGGACAGGGTCTCGGGGCTACACCTTC,CASRRTGSRGYTF
TRBJ2-3,.,.,TRBV14,TGTGCCAGCAGTAACAGGGTTACAGATACGCAGTATTTT,CASSNRVTDTQYF
TRBJ1-5,.,.,TRBV6-2/TRBV6-3,TGTGCCAGCAGTTATGGTTATCAGCCCCAGCATTTT,CASSYGYQPQHF
TRBJ2-2,.,.,TRBV4-3,TGCGCCAGCAGCCAAACAGGGTTCTCCGGGGAGCTGTTTTTT,CASSQTGFSGELFF
TRBJ1-6,.,TRBD1,TRBV7-2,TGTGCCAGCAGCTTATCGACAGGGGGCCGATCACCCCTCCACTTT,CASSLSTGGRSPLHF
TRBJ2-7,.,.,TRBV18,TGTGCCAGCTCACACGGGTCCTACGAGCAGTACTTC,CASSHGSYEQYF
TRBJ2-1,once,.,TRBV9,TGTGCCAGCAGCCTCGGTGCAGGCTCCTACAATGAGCAGTTCTTC,CASSLGAGSYNEQFF
TRBJ1-5,.,TRBD1,TRBV5-1,TGCGCCAGCAGCCCAGGGACAGGTCAGCCCCAGCATTTT,CASSPGTGQPQHF
TRBJ2-3,.,TRBD2,TRBV3-1/TRBV3-2,TGTGCCAGCAGCCCTAGCGGATTAAAAGATACGCAGTATTTT,CASSPSGLKDTQYF
TRBJ1-1,.,.,TRBV10-3,TGTGCCACCCGATCAGGAGAGGTCACTGAAGCTTTCTTT,CATRSGEVTEAFF
TRBJ2-2,.,.,TRBV5-4,TGTGCCAGCAGCTTGGTAGGCAGGAGGGAGCTGTTTTTT,CASSLVGRRELFF
TRBJ1-5,.,.,TRBV12-3/TRBV12-4,TGTGCCAGCAGTTTATCTGAGAATCAGCCCCAGCATTTT,CASSLSENQPQHF
TRBJ2-5,.,.,TRBV9,TGTGCCAGCAGCGTGTTGGGTGCCCTTGGGGAGACCCAGTACTTC,CASSVLGALGETQYF
TRBJ2-5,.,.,TRBV7-3,TGTGCCAGCAGCCATGGGCCGGCGAGCCAAGAGACCCAGTACTTC,CASSHGPASQETQYF
TRBJ1-2,.,TRBD1,TRBV6-6,TGTGCCAGCAGTTACCCGTTGGGACAGAGGGATGGAGGCTACACCTTC,CASSYPLGQRDGGYTF
TRBJ2-1,.,TRBD2,TRBV7-8,TGTGCCAGCACCGATTATCTAGCGGGGTTAGGCAATGAGCAGTTCTTC,CASTDYLAGLGNEQFF
TRBJ2-2,.,TRBD1,TRBV5-1,TGCGCCAGCAGCTGGGACAGCACCGGGGAGCTGTTTTTT,CASSWDSTGELFF
TRBJ2-4,.,.,TRBV19,TGTGCCAGTAGTATAGATGGGCTAGAAATAGCCAAAAACATTCAGTACTTC,CASSIDGLEIAKNIQYF
TRBJ1-1,.,.,TRBV15,TGTGCCACCAGCAGAGGGACCGCCACTGAAGCTTTCTTT,CATSRGTATEAFF
TRBJ1-2,.,.,TRBV19,TGTGCCAGTAGTATACGGGAGGCTCGCTATGGCTACACCTTC,CASSIREARYGYTF
TRBJ1-4,.,.,TRBV3-1/TRBV3-2,TGTGCCAGCAGCCTCAGCGGGGGGGTTGAAGTAAAACTGTTTTTT,CASSLSGGVEVKLFF
TRBJ1-3,.,.,TRBV9,TGTGCCAGCAGCGTAGACTCCCTCTCTGGAAACACCATATATTTT,CASSVDSLSGNTIYF
TRBJ1-2,.,.,TRBV19,TGTGCCAGTAGAATAACCGGATACTATGGCTACACCTTC,CASRITGYYGYTF
TRBJ1-5,few,TRBD1,TRBV27,TGTGCCAGCCGCCCGACAGGGCTTAGCAATCAGCCCCAGCATTTT,CASRPTGLSNQPQHF
TRBJ1-5,.,.,TRBV5-5,TGTGCCAGCAGACGGGAGTGGGATCAGCCCCAGCATTTT,CASRREWDQPQHF
TRBJ1-5,few,.,TRBV30,TGTGCCTGGAGTACGGGTAATCATCAGCCCCAGCATTTT,CAWSTGNHQPQHF
TRBJ2-1,.,TRBD2,TRBV3-1/TRBV3-2,TGTGCCAGCACCCCAAGATCTAGCGGGGCATACAATGAGCAGTTCTTC,CASTPRSSGAYNEQFF
TRBJ2-3,.,.,TRBV5-6,TGTGCCAGCAGCTTGGGACCAGGGGATACGCAGTATTTT,CASSLGPGDTQYF
TRBJ1-6,.,.,TRBV30,TGTGCCTGGGCGACGGGAGACTCCGTATTGTATAATTCACCCCTCCACTTT,CAWATGDSVLYNSPLHF
TRBJ1-2,.,.,TRBV4-2,TGTGCCAGCAGCCAAGAGGCGGCGGGGCCCTATGGCTACACCTTC,CASSQEAAGPYGYTF
TRBJ2-7,.,.,TRBV3-1/TRBV3-2,TGTGCCAGCAGCCAAGGAGTTCAGGGCGGGCCCGAGCAGTACTTC,CASSQGVQGGPEQYF
TRBJ1-4,.,.,TRBV2,TGTGCCAGCAGTGATGCCAGGGCGACCGGACTGTTTTTT,CASSDARATGLFF